This TCR beta chain was observed in a study of blood T cell repertoires in COVID-19. The repertoire was sequenced with immunoSEQ multiplex PCR; TCRdb's copy has only in-frame clones and lacks some. The table includes about 180,000 clones, over 75% detected once. This clone was counted only a few times. Compared with germline, one end of the junction differs, possibly owing to a read error. The V gene's germline CDR1 is DFQATT and CDR2 SNEGSKA (reference sequence). This CDR3 spans 13 amino acids. Sequencing was performed on peripheral blood. V gene TRBV20-1 combines with J gene TRBJ2-1; the D is unclear. The clonotype was recovered from an older man with active or convalescent COVID-19. CDR3 nucleotides: TGCAGTCCTAGTAGCCCGTCCCACAATGAGCAGTTCTTC. This translates into CSPSSPSHNEQFF.